This T cell receptor beta chain was observed in a study of neurological immune-mediated disorders. In this sample, this clonotype turned up many times. The unsorted libraries were produced from 2 million PBMCs held at -80 C. Per sequencing run, 15-18 subjects together gave over 170 million TCR-beta sequences. TCRdb independently ran MiXCR on the 5' RACE reads; one entry per CDR3 protein. The table shows some 61,000 distinct CDR3 sequences, with around 4.2% occurring only once. The TCR sequence derives from a man aged 25-45 years with multiple sclerosis. Sequenced: PBMCs.

The CDR3 sequence is CASRVKGSSYEQYF. The CDR3 bases are TGCGCCAGCAGGGTGAAGGGCAGCTCCTACGAGCAGTACTTC. This chain uses TRBV5-1 with TRBJ2-7; D not certain. Germline CDR1 and CDR2: SGHRS and YFSETQ. The V end lost 5 bases, the J end lost 0 bases, and 12 bases lay between the germline ends. CDR3 length: 14 residues.